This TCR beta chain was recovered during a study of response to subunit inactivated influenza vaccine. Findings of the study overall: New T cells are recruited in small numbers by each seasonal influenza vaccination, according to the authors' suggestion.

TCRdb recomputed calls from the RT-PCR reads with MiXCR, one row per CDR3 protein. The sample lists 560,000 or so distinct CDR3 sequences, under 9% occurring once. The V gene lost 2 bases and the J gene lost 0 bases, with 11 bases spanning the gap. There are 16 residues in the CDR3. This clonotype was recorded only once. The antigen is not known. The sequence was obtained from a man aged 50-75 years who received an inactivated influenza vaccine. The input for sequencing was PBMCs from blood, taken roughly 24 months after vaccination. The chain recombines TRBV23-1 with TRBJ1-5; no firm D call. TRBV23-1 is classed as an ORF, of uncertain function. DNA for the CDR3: TGCGCCAGCAGTCAAGCGGCAGGATATAGCAATCAGCCCCAGCATTTT. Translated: CASSQAAGYSNQPQHF.